The clone carrying this T cell receptor beta chain has just one count. This sample was included in a study of blood T cell repertoires in COVID-19. About the research overall: Samples representing acute and convalescent COVID-19 were sourced from the United States, Italy and Spain.

Germline values: CDR1 SGHNT, CDR2 YENEEA. The length of the CDR3 is 15 residues. With 0 bases removed from V and 7 bases from J, the gap between germline ends came to 15 bases. As originally analysed: Amplified reference gene primers provided the basis for estimating nucleated cell counts. Assay: immunoSEQ multiplex PCR; the TCRdb copy retains only in-frame clones and omits some. V and J calls and clone size come straight from that table; D and trimming were deduced from the DNA. The repertoire holds 200,000 to 250,000 clones, with about 82% as singletons. The genes are TRBV11-3 and TRBJ1-2, with D maybe TRBD1 (6 bases). Sequenced: PBMCs or T cells enriched from blood (not recorded which). The TCR was taken from a woman aged 45 to 65 who had recovered from COVID-19. CDR3 sequence reads: CASSLEGRGVRGYTF. The DNA for the CDR3 is TGTGCCAGCAGCTTAGAGGGCAGGGGTGTTCGTGGCTACACCTTC.